This T cell receptor beta chain is from a study of cytomegalovirus exposure and HLA in healthy donors. Study-wide results and limits: The authors reported that TCR beta sequences could predict HLA-A and HLA-B alleles. These predictions were accurate for most subjects in the first cohort. Owing to their indistinguishability, certain V segments, notably TRBV6-2 and TRBV6-3, were excluded. Follow-up analysis later connected one missense variant in DCLRE1C with trimming of TCR beta V- and J-genes.

The PCR had 60 Vbeta and 13 Jbeta primers. TCRdb keeps only in-frame clones here, not all; method: immunoSEQ multiplex PCR. The repertoire table contains under 70,000 clones. Healthy bone marrow donors formed the donor group. The CDR3 runs to 15 residues. Germline loops: CDR1 MNHEY, CDR2 SMNVEV (reference sequence). Trimming cost V 6 bases and J 0 bases, with 12 bases left between them. With regard to this clone: Its antigen is unidentified.

The receptor comes from a man aged 50-60 years in good health and CMV-seropositive. Sequencing was performed on PBMCs. The rearrangement links TRBV27 to TRBJ1-5; maybe TRBD1 (6 bases). The CDR3 sequence: CASSSDRSSNQPQHF. CDR3 nucleotide sequence: TGTGCCAGCAGCTCCGACAGGAGTAGCAATCAGCCCCAGCATTTT.